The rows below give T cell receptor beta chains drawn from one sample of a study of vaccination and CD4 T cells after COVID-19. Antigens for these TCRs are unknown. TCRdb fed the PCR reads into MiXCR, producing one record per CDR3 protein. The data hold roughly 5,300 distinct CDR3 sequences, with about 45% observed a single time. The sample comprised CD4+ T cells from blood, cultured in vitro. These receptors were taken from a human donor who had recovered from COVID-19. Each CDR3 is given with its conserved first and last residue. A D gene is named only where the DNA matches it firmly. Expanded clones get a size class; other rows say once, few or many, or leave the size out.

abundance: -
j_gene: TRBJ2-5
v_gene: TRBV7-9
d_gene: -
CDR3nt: TGTGCCAGCAGCTCTAGGAGAGCGGCTCAAGAGACCCAGTACTTC
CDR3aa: CASSSRRAAQETQYF

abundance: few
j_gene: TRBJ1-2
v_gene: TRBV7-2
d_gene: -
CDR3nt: TGTGCCAGCAGCTTAGGACAGTCCGATGGCTACACCTTC
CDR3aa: CASSLGQSDGYTF

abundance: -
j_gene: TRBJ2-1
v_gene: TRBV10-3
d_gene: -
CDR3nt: TGTGCCATCGGGGCAGATTACAATGAGCAGTTCTTC
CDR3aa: CAIGADYNEQFF

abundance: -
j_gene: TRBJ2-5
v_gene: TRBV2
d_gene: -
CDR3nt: TGTGCCAGCAGTGTGAGGCGGGGCGAGACCCAGTACTTC
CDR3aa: CASSVRRGETQYF

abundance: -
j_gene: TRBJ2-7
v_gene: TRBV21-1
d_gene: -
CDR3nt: TGTGCCAGCAGCAAACGACTTCGGGAGCAGTACTTC
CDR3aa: CASSKRLREQYF

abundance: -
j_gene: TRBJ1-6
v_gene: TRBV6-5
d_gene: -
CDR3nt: TGTGCCAGCAGTTACCAATCACCCCTCCACTTT
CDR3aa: CASSYQSPLHF

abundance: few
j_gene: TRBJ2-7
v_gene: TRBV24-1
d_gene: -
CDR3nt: TGTGCCACCAGTGATGGGGGGGACAAAGGGCAGTACTTC
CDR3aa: CATSDGGDKGQYF

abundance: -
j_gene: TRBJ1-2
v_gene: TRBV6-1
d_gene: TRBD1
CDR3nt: TGTGCCAGCAGGAGGACAGGGGACTATGGCTACACCTTC
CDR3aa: CASRRTGDYGYTF

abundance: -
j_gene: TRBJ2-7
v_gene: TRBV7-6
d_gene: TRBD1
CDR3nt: TGTGCCAGCAGCTTAGCGGGACAGGGGATCCCTTACGAGCAGTACTTC
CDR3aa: CASSLAGQGIPYEQYF

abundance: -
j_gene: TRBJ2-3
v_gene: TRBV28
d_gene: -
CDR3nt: TGTGCCAGCAGTTTAGCAGATACGCAGTATTTT
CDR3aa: CASSLADTQYF

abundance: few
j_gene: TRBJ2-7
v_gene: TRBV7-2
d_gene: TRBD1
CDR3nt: TGTGCCAGCAGCCCAGACAGGGGCCACGAGCAGTACTTC
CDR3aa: CASSPDRGHEQYF

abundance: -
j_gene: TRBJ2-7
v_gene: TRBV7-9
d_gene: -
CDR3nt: TGTGCCAGCAGCTTAAACGGGGGTGGGGAGCAGTACTTC
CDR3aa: CASSLNGGGEQYF

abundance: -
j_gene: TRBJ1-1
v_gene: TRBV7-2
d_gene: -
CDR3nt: TGTGCCAGCACCCCCGTGGCGCGGACTGAAGCTTTCTTT
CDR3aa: CASTPVARTEAFF

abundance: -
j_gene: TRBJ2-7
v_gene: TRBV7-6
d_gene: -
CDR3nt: TGTGCCAGCAGCCCTCGACAGGAGCGGTCCTACGAGCAGTACTTC
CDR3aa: CASSPRQERSYEQYF

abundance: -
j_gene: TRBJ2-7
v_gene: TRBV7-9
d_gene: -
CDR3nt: TGTGCCAGCAGCTTATTTGGGTCTGACGAGCAGTACTTC
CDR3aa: CASSLFGSDEQYF

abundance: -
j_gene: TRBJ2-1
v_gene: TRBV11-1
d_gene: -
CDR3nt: TGTGCCAGCAGCTTTGGACACGAGCAGTTCTTC
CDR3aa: CASSFGHEQFF